Listed below are T cell receptor beta chains from one sample, sequenced in a study of T cell changes during pregnancy in multiple sclerosis. The repertoire was sequenced with immunoSEQ multiplex PCR; TCRdb's copy has only in-frame clones and lacks some. The sample holds 26,000 or so clones, 88% seen once. Sequencing was performed on CD8+ T cells from peripheral blood mononuclear cells, taken in the second trimester of pregnancy. The receptors were gathered from a female donor with multiple sclerosis, enrolled in a pregnancy study. Both conserved end residues are part of each CDR3. D genes are given only for firm matches. Size values are once, few and many counts, or a class for expanded clones, and some rows have none.

TRBJ1-1	NA	TRBV25-1	NA	CASSVPGHRPNTEAFF	TGTGCCAGCAGTGTACCGGGACATCGTCCGAACACTGAAGCTTTCTTT
TRBJ2-3	TRBD2	TRBV6-4	NA	CASSAVAGSTDTQYF	TGTGCCAGCAGTGCCGTAGCGGGGAGCACAGATACGCAGTATTTT
TRBJ2-2	NA	TRBV19	NA	CASSDARTAGELFF	TGTGCCAGTAGTGACGCAAGGACAGCCGGGGAGCTGTTTTTT
TRBJ2-7	TRBD2	TRBV19	NA	CASSPFGRGGYEQYF	TGTGCCAGTAGTCCCTTTGGGCGGGGGGGCTACGAGCAGTACTTC
TRBJ2-5	TRBD1	TRBV15	NA	CATSRAGTGIQETQYF	TGTGCCACCAGCAGAGCCGGGACAGGTATACAGGAGACCCAGTACTTC
TRBJ1-5	TRBD1	TRBV19	NA	CASSVRDRNQPQHF	TGTGCCAGTAGTGTCCGGGACAGAAATCAGCCCCAGCATTTT
TRBJ1-5	TRBD1	TRBV2	NA	CASRTVRGDQPQHF	TGTGCCAGCAGGACGGTCAGGGGGGATCAGCCCCAGCATTTT
TRBJ2-7	TRBD2	TRBV29-1	NA	CSVVSGGSYEQYF	TGCAGCGTTGTGTCGGGGGGTTCCTACGAGCAGTACTTC
TRBJ1-6	TRBD1	TRBV27	NA	CASSRIDRARGSPLHF	TGTGCCAGCAGTCGCATAGACAGGGCCAGGGGTTCACCCCTCCACTTT
TRBJ1-2	NA	TRBV7-9	NA	CASSLDGDYYGYTF	TGTGCCAGCAGCTTAGATGGGGACTACTATGGCTACACCTTC
TRBJ2-7	TRBD1	TRBV18	NA	CASSPDREAYEQYF	TGTGCCAGCTCACCCGACAGGGAAGCCTACGAGCAGTACTTC
TRBJ1-1	TRBD1	TRBV30	NA	CAWSVAQGDTEAFF	TGTGCCTGGAGTGTAGCCCAGGGGGACACTGAAGCTTTCTTT
TRBJ2-3	NA	TRBV11-2	NA	CASSLAGVAGTDTQYF	TGTGCCAGCAGCTTAGCGGGGGTAGCGGGCACAGATACGCAGTATTTT
TRBJ2-3	TRBD1	TRBV2	medium-sized	CASAGQGAFDTQYF	TGTGCCAGCGCCGGACAGGGGGCGTTCGATACGCAGTATTTT
TRBJ1-2	TRBD1	TRBV6-4	NA	CASSDKGTGHGYTF	TGTGCCAGCAGTGACAAAGGGACAGGTCATGGCTACACCTTC
TRBJ1-5	NA	TRBV7-6	NA	CASSPGTLTQPQHF	TGTGCCAGCAGCCCCGGGACACTGACCCAGCCCCAGCATTTT
TRBJ2-7	NA	TRBV5-8	NA	CASRSGGYEQYF	TGTGCCAGCAGATCAGGAGGCTACGAGCAGTACTTC
TRBJ2-7	NA	TRBV27	NA	CASSSTGPEQYF	TGTGCCAGCAGTTCGACAGGCCCCGAGCAGTACTTC
TRBJ2-7	NA	TRBV7-2	NA	CASSLFGAEIAFVSEQYF	TGTGCCAGCAGCTTATTCGGTGCCGAAATCGCATTTGTAAGCGAGCAGTACTTC
TRBJ2-2	TRBD2	TRBV28	NA	CASSFTSGGQNTGELFF	TGTGCCAGCAGTTTCACTAGCGGGGGCCAGAACACCGGGGAGCTGTTTTTT
TRBJ1-6	NA	TRBV28	once	CASSRKGDNSPLHF	TGTGCCAGCAGTCGCAAGGGGGATAATTCACCCCTCCACTTT
TRBJ1-5	NA	TRBV27	large	CASSLAGYSNQPQHF	TGTGCCAGCAGTTTGGCAGGGTATAGCAATCAGCCCCAGCATTTT
TRBJ1-2	NA	TRBV2	NA	CASGDTLSYGYTF	TGTGCCAGCGGGGACACTTTATCCTATGGCTACACCTTC
TRBJ1-6	TRBD1	TRBV28	NA	CASSLFRGRGNSPLHF	TGTGCCAGCAGTTTATTCAGGGGGAGAGGGAATTCACCCCTCCACTTT
TRBJ2-5	NA	TRBV7-6	NA	CASSLIIAEQIQETQYF	TGTGCCAGCAGCTTAATTATCGCAGAACAGATACAAGAGACCCAGTACTTC
TRBJ1-2	TRBD1	TRBV6-5	NA	CASSVRGPPVGGYTF	TGTGCCAGCAGCGTCAGGGGGCCCCCCGTTGGTGGCTACACCTTC
TRBJ2-7	NA	TRBV19	once	CASSIGGDSYEQYF	TGTGCCAGTAGTATTGGGGGCGACTCCTACGAGCAGTACTTC
TRBJ2-3	NA	TRBV27	NA	CASSTFITDTQYF	TGTGCCAGCTCGACTTTTATCACAGATACGCAGTATTTT
TRBJ2-7	TRBD1	TRBV28	NA	CASSYVWGRTGGYEQYF	TGTGCCAGCAGTTATGTATGGGGGAGGACAGGGGGCTACGAGCAGTACTTC
TRBJ2-3	TRBD2	TRBV19	NA	CASSTRLAGGVADTQYF	TGTGCCAGTAGTACGAGACTAGCGGGGGGGGTGGCAGATACGCAGTATTTT
TRBJ1-2	NA	TRBV6-6	NA	CASINLRGYTF	TGTGCCAGCATTAACTTGAGGGGCTACACCTTC
TRBJ1-2	NA	TRBV7-9	NA	CASTRGSLRGYTF	TGTGCCAGCACCAGGGGCTCCCTTCGTGGCTACACCTTC
TRBJ2-3	TRBD1	TRBV4-1	NA	CASSQVTGASTDTQYF	TGCGCCAGCAGCCAAGTAACAGGGGCTAGCACAGATACGCAGTATTTT
TRBJ1-6	TRBD1	TRBV30	NA	CAGKQGAEMSPLHF	TGTGCCGGGAAACAGGGGGCCGAGATGTCACCCCTCCACTTT
TRBJ2-5	NA	TRBV10-1	NA	CASRTLDWETQYF	TGCGCCAGCAGGACTTTGGACTGGGAGACCCAGTACTTC
TRBJ1-2	TRBD1	TRBV5-1	NA	CASSPGQVEGYTF	TGCGCCAGCAGCCCTGGACAGGTAGAAGGCTACACCTTC